This T cell receptor beta chain was retrieved from a study of blood T cell repertoires in COVID-19. Study details: Spain, Italy and the United States supplied samples that represented acute and convalescent COVID-19. T cells, B-cell-depleted T cells, or PBMCs supplied cDNA or gDNA.

Profiled with immunoSEQ multiplex PCR; TCRdb holds only in-frame clones, not every one. The table lists 30,000 to 40,000 clones, roughly 77% of them singletons. Sequencing was carried out using peripheral blood. The TCR originated in a man older than 75 with active or convalescent COVID-19.

The CDR3 region has the DNA TGTGCCTGGGCCGTGACATCGTACTCTGGAAACACCATATATTTT. This sequence encodes CAWAVTSYSGNTIYF. The chain uses TRBV30 and TRBJ1-3; D not certain. V was pared by 5 bases and J by 0 bases, with 14 bases between. The CDR3 is 15 amino acids. Germline assignment: CDR1 GTSNPN and CDR2 SVGIG (reference sequence). Combining the CDR3 with reference TRBV30 and TRBJ1-3 gives the whole variable domain SQTIHQWPATLVQPVGSPLSLECTVEGTSNPNLYWYRQAAGRGLQLLFYSVGIGQISSEVPQNLSASRPQDRQFILSSKKLLLSDSGFYLCAWAVTSYSGNTIYFGEGSWLTVV.